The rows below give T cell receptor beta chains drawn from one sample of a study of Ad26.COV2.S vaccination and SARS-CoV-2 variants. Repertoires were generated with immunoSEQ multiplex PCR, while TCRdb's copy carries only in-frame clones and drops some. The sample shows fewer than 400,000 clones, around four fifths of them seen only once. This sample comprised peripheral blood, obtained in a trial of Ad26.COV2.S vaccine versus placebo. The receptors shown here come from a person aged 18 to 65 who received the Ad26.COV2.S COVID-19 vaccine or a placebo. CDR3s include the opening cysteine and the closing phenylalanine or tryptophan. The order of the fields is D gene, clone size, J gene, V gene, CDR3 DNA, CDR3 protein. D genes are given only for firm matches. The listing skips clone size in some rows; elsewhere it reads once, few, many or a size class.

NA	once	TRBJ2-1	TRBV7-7	TGTGCCAGCAGCTTAGGGACAGCTGCCTACAATGAGCAGTTCTTC	CASSLGTAAYNEQFF
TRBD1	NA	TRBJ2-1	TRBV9	TGTGCCAGCAGCGTACGACAGGGGAGGGAGCAGTTCTTC	CASSVRQGREQFF
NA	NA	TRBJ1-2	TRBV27	TGTGCCAGCAGTTTATCCGGGGGGCACATCTATGGCTACACCTTC	CASSLSGGHIYGYTF
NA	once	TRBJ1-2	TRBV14	TGTGCCAGCAGCCAATTCCGGGGGGGCTATGGCTACACCTTC	CASSQFRGGYGYTF
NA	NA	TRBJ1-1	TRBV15	TGTGCCACCAGCAGAGTGGACAGCCAAGAAGCTTTCTTT	CATSRVDSQEAFF
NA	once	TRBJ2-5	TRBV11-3	TGTGCCAGCACCCAAAGTTTTTGGGGAGAGACCCAGTACTTC	CASTQSFWGETQYF
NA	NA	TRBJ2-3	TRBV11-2	TGTGCCAGCAGCTTAGAGACCACCCCAGATACGCAGTATTTT	CASSLETTPDTQYF
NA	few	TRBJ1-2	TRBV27	TGTGCCAGCAGCTCACACACCGGGGGTTATGGCTACACCTTC	CASSSHTGGYGYTF
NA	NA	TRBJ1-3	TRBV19	TGTGCCAGCTCTCAGTCGGGGGGGAACACCATATATTTT	CASSQSGGNTIYF
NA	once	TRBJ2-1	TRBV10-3	TGTGCCATCAGTGAGCCCGCGGGTGAGCAGTTCTTC	CAISEPAGEQFF
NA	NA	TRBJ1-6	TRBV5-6	TGTGCCAGCAGCTTGGGAGTCGGTGCGCCAAATTCACCCCTCCACTTT	CASSLGVGAPNSPLHF
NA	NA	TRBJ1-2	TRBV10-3	TGTGCCATCACCGCGACTGAGGGAAATGGCTACACCTTC	CAITATEGNGYTF
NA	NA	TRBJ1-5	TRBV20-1	TGCAGTGCTAGTCGCCGGAATCAGCCCCAGCATTTT	CSASRRNQPQHF
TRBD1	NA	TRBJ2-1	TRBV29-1	TGCAGCGCTGCCCGGACAGGGGGGAATGAGCAGTTCTTC	CSAARTGGNEQFF
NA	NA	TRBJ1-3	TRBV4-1	TGCGCCAGCAGTCCAACACAAGCGTCTGGAAACACCATATATTTT	CASSPTQASGNTIYF
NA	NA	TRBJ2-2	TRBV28	TGTGCCAGCAGTTTGACAGGGAACACCGGGGAGCTGTTTTTT	CASSLTGNTGELFF
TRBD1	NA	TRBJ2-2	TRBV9	TGTGCCAGCAGCCCAGGACAGGGGACCGGGGAGCTGTTTTTT	CASSPGQGTGELFF
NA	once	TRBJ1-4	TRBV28	TGTGCCAGCAGTTTTCTGGGGGTAGAAAAACTGTTTTTT	CASSFLGVEKLFF
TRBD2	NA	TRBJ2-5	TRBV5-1	TGCGCCAGCAGCGAGGGACTAGCGGGGATGGAGACCCAGTACTTC	CASSEGLAGMETQYF
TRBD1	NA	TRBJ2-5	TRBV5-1	TGCGCCAGCAGCTCCCCAGGGGGAGAGACCCAGTACTTC	CASSSPGGETQYF
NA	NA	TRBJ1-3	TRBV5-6	TGTGCCAGCAGCTCCCTGAGGCAGGGAGGAAACACCATATATTTT	CASSSLRQGGNTIYF
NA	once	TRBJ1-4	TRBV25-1	TGTGCCAGCAGTGAATATATGGGCGGAACTAATGAAAAACTGTTTTTT	CASSEYMGGTNEKLFF
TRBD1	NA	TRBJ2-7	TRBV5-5	TGTGCCAGCAGCCACCGGGACAGAACCTACGAGCAGTACTTC	CASSHRDRTYEQYF
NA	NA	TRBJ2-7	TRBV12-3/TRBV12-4	TGTGCCAGCAGTTTAGAGGGGTTCAACGAGCAGTACTTC	CASSLEGFNEQYF